This T cell receptor (beta chain) was recorded in a study of cytotoxic CD8 clonotypes in ibrutinib-treated CLL. Study in general: Complete response was seen in 2 patients and partial in around 24; about twelve progressed and around 14 stayed remitted after a median roughly 70 months. Study-level findings and limits: Sampling schedules were unmatched across sustained-remission and progressing patients. Age-matched healthy donor levels were exceeded by baseline clonality, which tracked circulating CD8+ T-cell counts.

Germline lookup yields CDR1 LNHDA and CDR2 SQIVND (reference sequence). Trimming took 0 bases from V and 1 from J, leaving 12 bases between them. The CDR3 length is 16 residues. Profiled with immunoSEQ multiplex PCR; TCRdb holds only in-frame clones, not every one. The sample has 270,000 or so clones, roughly four fifths seen once. With respect to this clone: What it binds is unknown.

With cryopreserved PBMCs as the source, around 1.9 micrograms of genomic DNA went to TCR beta libraries. This receptor was identified in a human donor with chronic lymphocytic leukemia. Sequences were derived from PBMCs, sampled at disease progression, from a patient treated with ibrutinib. This chain uses TRBV19 with TRBJ1-2, with a tentative D call TRBD1 (6 bases). The CDR3 reads CASSIDRTAINYGYTF. The CDR3 bases are TGTGCCAGTAGTATAGATCGGACAGCTATTAACTATGGCTACACCTTC.